Below, 28 T cell receptor beta chains from the same sample are listed, as sequenced in a study of blood T cell repertoires in COVID-19. The assay was immunoSEQ multiplex PCR, and TCRdb's table has in-frame clones only and misses some. Of about 170,000 clones in the sample, around 83% were seen once. The sample was peripheral blood. The receptors shown here come from a woman between 70 and 85 years old who had recovered from COVID-19.

The rearrangement joins TRBV4-3 to TRBJ2-1, with TRBD2 matching 7 bases. V shed 0 bases, J shed 8 bases, and the junction held 10 bases outside the gene matches. The CDR3 covers 16 residues. Germline assignment: CDR1 LGHNA and CDR2 YSLEER. The CDR3 sequence: CASSQDSRTRTYEQFF. In DNA form, the CDR3 reads TGCGCCAGCAGCCAAGATTCTCGGACTAGAACCTATGAGCAGTTCTTC.

The chain joins TRBV7-2 to TRBJ2-3; a weak D match, TRBD1 (6 bases). The V and J ends lost 5 bases and 5 bases respectively, with 20 bases between them. Germline CDR1 is SGHTA and CDR2 is FQGNSA. CDR3 length: 16 residues. As DNA, the CDR3 is TGTGCCAGCAGCCCTAACCCAACAGGGTCGGTAGATACGCAGTATTTT. It is translated as CASSPNPTGSVDTQYF.

This chain uses TRBV6-4 with TRBJ1-4; 7 positions match TRBD1. The CDR3 consists of 16 residues. J gave up 0 bases and V 4 bases, and 5 bases lay outside the gene matches. The germline gives CDR1 MRHNA, CDR2 SNTAGT. This CDR3 reads CASSAPGQATNEKLFF. CDR3 sequence (DNA): TGTGCCAGCAGTGCCCCCGGACAGGCAACTAATGAAAAACTGTTTTTT.

This clone was counted only a few times. This chain joins TRBV2 and TRBJ1-1; no clear D gene. The germline CDR1 and CDR2 sequences are SNHLY and FYNNEI. CDR3 size: 15 residues. V was trimmed by 4 bases and J by 0 bases, leaving 12 bases between them. CDR3 nucleotides: TGTGCCAGCAGTGGGCAGGCCCAGATGAACACTGAAGCTTTCTTT. Amino acids: CASSGQAQMNTEAFF.

This chain joins TRBV4-1 and TRBJ1-2; 8 bases match TRBD1. Per the germline V gene, CDR1 is MGHRA and CDR2 is YSYEKL. The CDR3 totals 15 residues. V trimming: 0 bases; J trimming: 3 bases; junction bases outside the gene matches: 3. This CDR3 reads CASSQDRDRYYGYTF. Written as DNA, the CDR3 is TGCGCCAGCAGCCAAGATCGGGACAGGTACTATGGCTACACCTTC.

This clone turned up a few times. The chain links TRBV29-1 to TRBJ1-4; D is uncertain. This CDR3 has 14 residues. In germline, CDR1 is SQVTM, CDR2 ANQGSEA. V lost 6 bases and J 0 bases, leaving 11 bases between the germline ends. CDR3 loop: CSVHIGSTNEKLFF. CDR3 nucleotides: TGCAGCGTCCACATCGGGTCAACTAATGAAAAACTGTTTTTT.

This clone was recorded a few times. The chain links TRBV11-3 to TRBJ2-2, with D possibly being TRBD2 (6 bases). V was clipped by 0 bases and J by 0 bases, with 14 bases between them. The CDR3 covers 18 residues. Germline V gives CDR1 SGHNT, CDR2 YENEEA. The CDR3 DNA is TGTGCCAGCAGCTTAGAGAGGTGGGGACTCGCGAACACCGGGGAGCTGTTTTTT. Translation: CASSLERWGLANTGELFF.

This chain joins TRBV7-2 and TRBJ2-3; D not resolved. Trimming removed 1 base at V and 4 bases at J, with 15 bases between. CDR3 size: 16 residues. The germline CDR1 and CDR2 sequences are SGHTA and FQGNSA. The CDR3 here is CASSLVAPSLADTQYF. The CDR3 nucleotides read TGTGCCAGCAGCTTAGTAGCCCCCTCGTTGGCAGATACGCAGTATTTT.

This chain uses TRBV20-1 with TRBJ2-1, with D unresolved. The CDR3 covers 11 residues. The V gene's germline CDR1 is DFQATT and CDR2 SNEGSKA (reference sequence). Trimming took 1 base from V and 9 from J, leaving 7 bases between them. The CDR3 DNA is TGCAGTGCTAGAGGAGGCAGTGAGCAGTTCTTC. It encodes CSARGGSEQFF.

The sample holds many counts of this clone. This rearrangement joins TRBV3-1 (or the pseudogene TRBV3-2) to TRBJ1-6; 9 nucleotides match TRBD1. Germline CDR1 and CDR2: LGHDT and YNNKEL (reference sequence). The trim removed 3 bases at V and 8 bases at J, leaving 5 bases unmatched. This CDR3 is 15 amino acids long. As DNA, the CDR3 is TGTGCCAGCAGCCAGGCGGGACAGGGTGATTCACCCCTCCACTTT. Amino acids: CASSQAGQGDSPLHF.

This clone occurred once. This sequence joins TRBV9 and TRBJ2-2; TRBD1 matches 7 bases. The CDR3 is 13 residues long. CDR1 SGDLS and CDR2 YYNGEE come from the germline V gene. V lost 2 bases, J lost 6 bases, and 1 base stayed unmatched. CDR3 coding DNA: TGTGCCAGCAGCGTCCAGGGGGCCGGGGAGCTGTTTTTT. Translating it yields CASSVQGAGELFF.

V is TRBV29-1 and J is TRBJ2-3; 11 nucleotides line up with TRBD2. Trimming cost V 7 bases and J 6 bases; bases outside gene matches: 9. Germline CDR1 is SQVTM and CDR2 is ANQGSEA. The length of the CDR3 is 14 residues. The CDR3 sequence: CSARSGGAFDTQYF. The CDR3 DNA is TGCAGCGCCCGTAGCGGGGGGGCCTTCGATACGCAGTATTTT.

CDR3 sequence (DNA): TGTGCCAGCACTCGGGGGGCCAACGTCCTGACTTTC. The encoded protein is CASTRGANVLTF. V is TRBV2 and J is TRBJ2-6, with no clear D. The CDR3 sequence is 12 residues long. Trimming took off 7 bases at V and 4 bases at J, with 5 bases between the two ends. CDR1 is SNHLY and CDR2 is FYNNEI in the germline V gene.

V usage is TRBV29-1 and J usage is TRBJ2-3; 9 nucleotides align to TRBD1. CDR1 SQVTM and CDR2 ANQGSEA come from the germline V gene. The CDR3 totals 16 residues. V lost 1 base to trimming and J lost 0 bases; unmatched junction nucleotides: 5. The CDR3, as DNA: TGCAGCGTTGAAGTAGGGGGGACAGGGAGCACAGATACGCAGTATTTT. Amino acids: CSVEVGGTGSTDTQYF.

The table lists this clone with a few counts. V and J are TRBV4-2 and TRBJ2-1, with D maybe TRBD1 (5 bases). The CDR3 loop spans 18 amino acids. Germline V gene data show CDR1 as LGHNA and CDR2 as YNFKEQ. Trimming took 5 bases from V and 5 from J, leaving 25 bases between them. The CDR3 spells CASSAHRTTAIGDNEQFF. The CDR3 DNA is TGTGCCAGCAGCGCCCACCGGACGACGGCCATAGGGGACAATGAGCAGTTCTTC.

The V and J genes are TRBV5-5 and TRBJ2-1; possible D gene TRBD2, 7 bases. Germline CDR1 reads SGHKS; CDR2 reads YYEKEE (reference sequence). CDR3 length equals 14 residues. V gave up 0 bases and J gave up 7 bases, with 11 bases separating them. Here the CDR3 DNA reads TGTGCCAGCAGCTTGGTGGCGGGGGCGAATGAGCAGTTCTTC. It codes for CASSLVAGANEQFF. Full variable domain (missing parts from reference TRBV5-5 and TRBJ2-1): DAGVTQSPTHLIKTRGQQVTLRCSPISGHKSVSWYQQVLGQGPQFIFQYYEKEERGRGNFPDRFSARQFPNYSSELNVNALLLGDSALYLCASSLVAGANEQFFGPGTRLTVL.

This clone was seen only a few times. This rearrangement joins TRBV5-4 to TRBJ1-6, with D perhaps TRBD1 (5 bases). The CDR3 consists of 15 residues. V was pared by 4 bases and J by 10 bases, with 18 bases between. CDR1 is SGHNT, CDR2 YYREEE, per germline (reference sequence). CDR3 sequence reads: CASSRPGGVHSPLHF. DNA for the CDR3: TGTGCCAGCAGCCGGCCCGGGGGGGTACACTCACCCCTCCACTTT.

The V call is TRBV6-5, the J call TRBJ2-1; 9 bases fit TRBD2. The CDR3 extends over 16 amino acids. The V and J ends lost 1 base and 5 bases, in that order; junction bases with no gene match: 6. Germline V gene data show CDR1 as MNHEY and CDR2 as SVGAGI. CDR3 in DNA: TGTGCCAGCAGTTACTTAGGCGGGGGGGGGAACAATGAGCAGTTCTTC. Translating gives CASSYLGGGGNNEQFF.

V is TRBV5-4 and J is TRBJ1-4; D unclear. CDR3 length: 16 amino acids. The germline gives CDR1 SGHNT, CDR2 YYREEE (reference sequence). Trimming took 4 bases from V and 0 from J, leaving 13 bases between them. CDR3 loop: CASSQDPRTTNEKLFF. CDR3 coding DNA: TGTGCCAGCAGCCAGGATCCCAGAACAACTAATGAAAAACTGTTTTTT.

CDR3 protein: CASSLQGARGYTF. For the CDR3, the DNA is TGTGCCAGCAGCTTACAGGGGGCACGGGGCTACACCTTC. The chain combines TRBV28 with TRBJ1-2; 9 nucleotides line up with TRBD1. This CDR3 has 13 residues. V dropped 6 bases and J dropped 8; count of bases not matched to a gene: 7. Germline V gives CDR1 MDHEN, CDR2 SYDVKM.

This clone occurred a few times. V is TRBV6-5 and J is TRBJ1-4; D is unclear. The V end was cut by 0 bases, the J end by 10 bases, with 9 bases between. CDR1 is MNHEY and CDR2 is SVGAGI in the germline V gene. The CDR3 runs to 13 residues. CDR3 nucleotides: TGTGCCAGCAGTTACTCGAGCGGCGGAAAACTGTTTTTT. It encodes CASSYSSGGKLFF.

This clone was observed a few times. This rearrangement joins TRBV6-2 or TRBV6-3 to TRBJ2-7, with 8 positions matching TRBD2. From germline, CDR1 is MNHEY and CDR2 SVGEGT. The junction had 13 bases not matched to a gene; V was cut back by 0 bases and J by 12 bases. This CDR3 is built from 15 residues. The CDR3 DNA is TGTGCCAGCAGTTACTCGAGTCTAGCGGGCGAACGTTCGTACTTC. This encodes CASSYSSLAGERSYF.

The rearrangement joins TRBV7-8 to TRBJ2-7, with 7 nucleotides matching TRBD2. The CDR3 sequence is 15 residues long. Germline V lookup: CDR1 SGHVS, CDR2 FQNEAQ. With 1 base clipped from V and 7 bases from J, the junction kept 10 bases outside the gene matches. In DNA, the CDR3 is TGTGCCAGCAGCTTAGTAGACGGGAGGCCCAGAGAGCAGTACTTC. It translates to CASSLVDGRPREQYF.

V and J are TRBV7-2 and TRBJ2-7, with D hard to call. Trimming removed 0 bases at V and 1 base at J, with 10 bases between. CDR1 and CDR2 (germline): SGHTA, FQGNSA. The CDR3 loop spans 15 amino acids. The CDR3 bases are TGTGCCAGCAGCTTAGCGGGCACCACATCCTACGAGCAGTACTTC. As protein: CASSLAGTTSYEQYF.

V and J are TRBV7-9 and TRBJ2-1; D call uncertain. CDR3 length: 15 amino acids. CDR1 is SEHNR and CDR2 is FQNEAQ in the germline V gene (reference sequence). Trimming pared 2 bases from V and 0 bases from J, leaving 8 bases between. The CDR3, as DNA: TGTGCCAGCAGCTTACAGCGAGACTCCTACAATGAGCAGTTCTTC. It translates to CASSLQRDSYNEQFF.

This chain connects TRBV9 to TRBJ2-7, with TRBD2 as a possible D gene (7 bases). The CDR3 covers 13 residues. Trimming shortened V by 5 bases and J by 6 bases, and 15 bases separated the two germline ends. Germline loops: CDR1 SGDLS, CDR2 YYNGEE. For the CDR3, the DNA is TGTGCCAGCAGACAGGGACTATTGGGCGAGCAGTACTTC. Translated, it gives CASRQGLLGEQYF. Combining the CDR3 with reference TRBV9 and TRBJ2-7 gives the whole variable domain DSGVTQTPKHLITATGQRVTLRCSPRSGDLSVYWYQQSLDQGLQFLIQYYNGEERAKGNILERFSAQQFPDLHSELNLSSLELGDSALYFCASRQGLLGEQYFGPGTRLTVT.

This clone was seen only once. The rearrangement uses TRBV28 and TRBJ2-3, with 7 positions matching TRBD2. CDR1 and CDR2 from the germline V gene are MDHEN and SYDVKM. The CDR3 covers 16 residues. V was pared by 4 bases and J by 6 bases, with 13 bases of the junction left unmatched. Here the CDR3 DNA reads TGTGCCAGCAGTTGGACTGGACGGGAGGCTATGGATACGCAGTATTTT. This translates into CASSWTGREAMDTQYF. The full variable domain, completed using reference TRBV28 and TRBJ2-3, is DVKVTQSSRYLVKRTGEKVFLECVQDMDHENMFWYRQDPGLGLRLIYFSYDVKMKEKGDIPEGYSVSREKKERFSLILESASTNQTSMYLCASSWTGREAMDTQYFGPGTRLTVL.

The V call is TRBV5-1, the J call TRBJ1-1; weak D call: TRBD1 (6 bases). The germline V gene encodes CDR1 SGHRS and CDR2 YFSETQ. V lost 1 base to trimming and J lost 4 bases, with 14 bases between them. This CDR3 is 15 amino acids long. The CDR3 loop is CASSLMMGGGTEAFF. The CDR3 coding sequence is TGCGCCAGCAGCTTGATGATGGGAGGGGGCACTGAAGCTTTCTTT.